This T cell receptor (beta chain) was found in a study of OX40 agonist ivuxolimab in advanced cancers. Study in general: Cancers in dose escalation were hepatocellular, melanoma, renal cell and head and neck. General study findings and limits: The mean number of expanded clones was higher in CD8+ T cells than in CD4+. In the expanded peripheral T cells, antigen specificity was never determined.

This clone appeared a few times. Its matching antigen is unknown. The protocol was immunoSEQ multiplex PCR, while the TCRdb copy is restricted to in-frame clones and leaves out a portion. The sample shows over 45,000 clones, nearly 80% of them seen only once. The sequence was collected from an adult with an advanced solid tumor such as melanoma, head and neck, liver or kidney cancer. The specimen comprised CD4+ or CD8+ T cells sorted from blood, sampled in a trial of the OX40 agonist ivuxolimab.

The CDR3 is CASSPGTGSGANVLTF. The CDR3 nucleotides read TGTGCCAGCAGCCCCGGGACAGGATCAGGGGCCAACGTCCTGACTTTC. This sequence joins TRBV7-9 and TRBJ2-6; 8 bases align to TRBD1. V lost 5 bases and J lost 4; bases outside the gene matches: 7. Germline assignment: CDR1 SEHNR and CDR2 FQNEAQ (reference sequence). The CDR3 totals 16 residues.